This T cell receptor (beta chain) was found in a study of T cell responses to AZD1222 COVID-19 vaccine. This clone is a singleton in its sample. The protocol was immunoSEQ multiplex PCR, while the TCRdb copy is restricted to in-frame clones and leaves out a portion. The sample records 120,000 or so clones, roughly 89% being singletons. Sequencing was performed on peripheral blood, taken 28 days after the second AZD1222 dose. The origin of this receptor is an adult who received the AZD1222 COVID-19 vaccine.

The DNA of the CDR3 is TGTGCCAGCAGTCCCCGGCGGGTCAGCAATCAGCCCCAGCATTTT. Its translation is CASSPRRVSNQPQHF. The genes are TRBV28 and TRBJ1-5; D remains unclear. CDR3 length: 15 residues. CDR1 MDHEN and CDR2 SYDVKM come from the germline V gene. Trimming took off 5 bases at V and 1 base at J, with 12 bases between the two ends.